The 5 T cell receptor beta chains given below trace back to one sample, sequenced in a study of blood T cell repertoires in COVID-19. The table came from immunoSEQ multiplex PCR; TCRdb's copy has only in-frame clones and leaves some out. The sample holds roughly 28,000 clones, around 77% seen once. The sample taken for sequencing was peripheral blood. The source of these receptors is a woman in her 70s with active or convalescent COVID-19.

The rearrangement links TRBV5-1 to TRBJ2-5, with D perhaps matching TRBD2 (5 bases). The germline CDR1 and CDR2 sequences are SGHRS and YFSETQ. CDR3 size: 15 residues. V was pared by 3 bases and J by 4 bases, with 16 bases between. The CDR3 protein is CASSSFGLARETQYF. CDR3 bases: TGCGCCAGCAGCTCATTCGGACTCGCGAGAGAGACCCAGTACTTC.

The CDR3 DNA reads TGTGCCAGTAACTCCGTGGGAGCGGCTAACTATGGCTACACCTTC. Protein sequence: CASNSVGAANYGYTF. V is TRBV19 and J is TRBJ1-2, with D hard to call. The CDR3 length is 15 residues. Germline lookup yields CDR1 LNHDA and CDR2 SQIVND (reference sequence). V shed 7 bases and J shed 0 bases, with 15 bases lying between them.

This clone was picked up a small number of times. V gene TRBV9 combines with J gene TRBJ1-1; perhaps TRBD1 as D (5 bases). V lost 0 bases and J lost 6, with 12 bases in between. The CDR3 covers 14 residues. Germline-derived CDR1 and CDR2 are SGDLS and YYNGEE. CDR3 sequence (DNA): TGTGCCAGCAGCGTAGTGGGGGGAAGCGCTGAAGCTTTCTTT. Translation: CASSVVGGSAEAFF. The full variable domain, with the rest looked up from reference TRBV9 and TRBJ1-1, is DSGVTQTPKHLITATGQRVTLRCSPRSGDLSVYWYQQSLDQGLQFLIQYYNGEERAKGNILERFSAQQFPDLHSELNLSSLELGDSALYFCASSVVGGSAEAFFGQGTRLTVV.

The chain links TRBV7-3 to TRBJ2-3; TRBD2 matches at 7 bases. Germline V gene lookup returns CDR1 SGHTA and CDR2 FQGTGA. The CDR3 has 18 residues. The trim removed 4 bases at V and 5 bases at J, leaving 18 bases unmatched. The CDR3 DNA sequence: TGTGCCAGCAGCTGGAGTCCGGGAGGCGAGGGGTTTTTAGATACGCAGTATTTT. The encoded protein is CASSWSPGGEGFLDTQYF.

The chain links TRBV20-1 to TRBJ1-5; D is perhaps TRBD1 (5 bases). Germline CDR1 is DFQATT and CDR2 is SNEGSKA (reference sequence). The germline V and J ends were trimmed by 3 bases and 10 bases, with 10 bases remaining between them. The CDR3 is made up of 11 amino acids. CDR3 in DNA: TGCAGTGCTAGGGTGGGGACTCCCCAGCATTTT. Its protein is CSARVGTPQHF.